This TCR beta chain was captured by sequencing in a study of early T cells in non-severe SARS-CoV-2 infection. Points from the study as a whole: There was a bias toward anti-spike CD8 responses in VDJdb matching, which missed private and CD4 specificities.

As for this clonotype: Its specificity is unknown.

TCRdb called the 5' RACE reads again in MiXCR, with one record for every CDR3 protein. The sample has about 44,000 distinct CDR3 sequences, approximately 22% seen once. The CDR3 extends over 15 amino acids. V dropped 4 bases and J dropped 4; count of bases not matched to a gene: 9. The germline gives CDR1 SGHRS, CDR2 YFSETQ. This specimen consisted of whole blood, obtained at baseline. This receptor was identified in an adult who was a healthcare worker with PCR-confirmed SARS-CoV-2 infection or an uninfected control (not recorded which). This chain links TRBV5-1 with TRBJ2-5; 8 bases map to TRBD2. Here the CDR3 DNA reads TGCGCCAGCAGCGCGGGGACTAGTTTAGGAGAGACCCAGTACTTC. Residues: CASSAGTSLGETQYF.